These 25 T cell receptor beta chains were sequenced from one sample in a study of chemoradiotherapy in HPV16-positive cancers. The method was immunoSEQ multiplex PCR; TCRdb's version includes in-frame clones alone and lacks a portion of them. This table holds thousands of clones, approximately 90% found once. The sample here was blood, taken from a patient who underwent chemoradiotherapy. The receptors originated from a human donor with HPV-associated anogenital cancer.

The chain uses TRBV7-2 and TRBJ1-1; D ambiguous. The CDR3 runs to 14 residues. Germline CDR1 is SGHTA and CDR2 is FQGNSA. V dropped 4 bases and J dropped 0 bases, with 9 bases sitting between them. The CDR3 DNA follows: TGTGCCAGCAGCTCGCAAAGTTTGAACACTGAAGCTTTCTTT. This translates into CASSSQSLNTEAFF.

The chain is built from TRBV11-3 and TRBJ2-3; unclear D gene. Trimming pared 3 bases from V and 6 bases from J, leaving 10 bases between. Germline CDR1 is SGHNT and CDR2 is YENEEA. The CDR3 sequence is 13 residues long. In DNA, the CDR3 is TGTGCCAGCAGCTTGTACTCGCGGGATACGCAGTATTTT. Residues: CASSLYSRDTQYF.

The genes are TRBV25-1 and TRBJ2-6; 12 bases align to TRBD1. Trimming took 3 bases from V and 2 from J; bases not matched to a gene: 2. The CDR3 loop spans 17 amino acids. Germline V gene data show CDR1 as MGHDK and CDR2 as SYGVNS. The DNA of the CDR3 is TGTGCCAGCAGTGACGGGACAGGGGGCACTGGGGCCAACGTCCTGACTTTC. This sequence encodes CASSDGTGGTGANVLTF.

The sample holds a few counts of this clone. CDR3 sequence reads: CASSQDPTYLSGANVLTF. As DNA, the CDR3 is TGTGCCAGCAGCCAAGATCCCACGTATCTCTCTGGGGCCAACGTCCTGACTTTC. The J gene is TRBJ2-6, the V gene TRBV4-2, with no clear D. V shed 0 bases and J shed 0 bases, with 12 bases lying between them. CDR1 and CDR2 from the germline V gene are LGHNA and YNFKEQ. This CDR3 has 18 residues.

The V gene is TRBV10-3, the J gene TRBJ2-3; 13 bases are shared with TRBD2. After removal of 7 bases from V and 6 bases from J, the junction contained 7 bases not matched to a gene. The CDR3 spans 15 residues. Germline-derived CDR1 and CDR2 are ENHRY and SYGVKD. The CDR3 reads CAIMGLAGPRDTQYF. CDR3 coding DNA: TGTGCCATCATGGGACTAGCGGGGCCGCGGGATACGCAGTATTTT.

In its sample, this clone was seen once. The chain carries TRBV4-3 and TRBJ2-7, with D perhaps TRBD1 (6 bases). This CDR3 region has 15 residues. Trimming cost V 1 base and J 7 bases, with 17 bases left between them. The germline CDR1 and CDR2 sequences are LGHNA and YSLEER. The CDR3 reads CASSQAMGQGREQYF. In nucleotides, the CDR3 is TGCGCCAGCAGCCAAGCCATGGGCCAGGGGCGAGAGCAGTACTTC.

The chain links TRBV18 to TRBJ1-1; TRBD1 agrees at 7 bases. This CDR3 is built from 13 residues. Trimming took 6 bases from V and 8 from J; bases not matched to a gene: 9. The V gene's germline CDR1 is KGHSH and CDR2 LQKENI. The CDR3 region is CASSLDRDSEAFF. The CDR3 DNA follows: TGTGCCAGCTCCCTCGACCGGGACAGCGAAGCTTTCTTT.

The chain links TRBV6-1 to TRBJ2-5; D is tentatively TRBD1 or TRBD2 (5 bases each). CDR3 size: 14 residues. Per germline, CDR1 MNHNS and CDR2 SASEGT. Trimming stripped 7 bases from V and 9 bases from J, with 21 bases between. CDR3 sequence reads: CASTPGTVNLAQYF. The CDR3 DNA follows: TGTGCCAGCACCCCCGGGACCGTTAATCTGGCCCAGTACTTC.

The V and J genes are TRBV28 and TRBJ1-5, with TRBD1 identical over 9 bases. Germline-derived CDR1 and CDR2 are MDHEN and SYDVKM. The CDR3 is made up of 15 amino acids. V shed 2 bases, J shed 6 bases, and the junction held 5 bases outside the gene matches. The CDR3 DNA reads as TGTGCCAGCAGTTTAAACAGGGGGCACACTCAGCCCCAGCATTTT. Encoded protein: CASSLNRGHTQPQHF.

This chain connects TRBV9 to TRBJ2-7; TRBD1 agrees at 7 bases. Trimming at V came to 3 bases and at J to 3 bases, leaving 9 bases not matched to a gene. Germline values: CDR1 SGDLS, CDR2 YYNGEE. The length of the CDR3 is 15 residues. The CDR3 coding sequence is TGTGCCAGCAGCGCCGGTCCGGGACAGCACTACGAGCAGTACTTC. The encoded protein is CASSAGPGQHYEQYF.

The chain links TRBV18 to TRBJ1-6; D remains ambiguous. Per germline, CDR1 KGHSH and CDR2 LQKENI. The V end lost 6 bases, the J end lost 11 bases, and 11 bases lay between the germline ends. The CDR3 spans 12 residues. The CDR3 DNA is TGTGCCAGCTCCGGAGGGAGGCCACCCCTCCACTTT. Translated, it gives CASSGGRPPLHF.

CDR3 residues: CASSPRVSSGANVLTF. CDR3 in DNA: TGTGCCAGCTCACCGCGGGTAAGCTCTGGGGCCAACGTCCTGACTTTC. This rearrangement joins TRBV18 to TRBJ2-6, with TRBD2 as a possible D gene (5 bases). The CDR3 has 16 amino acids. V was shortened by 3 bases and J by 0 bases, with 9 bases between the two germline ends. Germline V lookup: CDR1 KGHSH, CDR2 LQKENI.

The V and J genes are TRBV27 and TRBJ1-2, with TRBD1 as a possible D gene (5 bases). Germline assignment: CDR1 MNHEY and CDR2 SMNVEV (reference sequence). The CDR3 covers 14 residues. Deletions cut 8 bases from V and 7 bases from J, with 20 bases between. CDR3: CASGTYGNRGGYTF. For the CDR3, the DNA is TGTGCCAGCGGGACCTACGGGAATAGGGGTGGCTACACCTTC.

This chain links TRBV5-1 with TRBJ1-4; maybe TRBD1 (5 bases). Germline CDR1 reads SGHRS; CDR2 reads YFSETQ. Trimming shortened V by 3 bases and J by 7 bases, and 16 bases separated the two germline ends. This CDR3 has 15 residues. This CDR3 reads CASSSQGEGFEKLFF. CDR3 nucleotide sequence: TGCGCCAGCAGCTCCCAGGGTGAGGGGTTTGAAAAACTGTTTTTT.

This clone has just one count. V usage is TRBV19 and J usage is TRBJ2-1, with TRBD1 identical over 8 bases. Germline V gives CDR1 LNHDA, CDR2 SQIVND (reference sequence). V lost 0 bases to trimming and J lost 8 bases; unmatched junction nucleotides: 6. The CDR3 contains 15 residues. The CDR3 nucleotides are TGTGCCAGTAGTATAGAGGCAGGGGGCCGTTATGAGCAGTTCTTC. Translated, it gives CASSIEAGGRYEQFF.

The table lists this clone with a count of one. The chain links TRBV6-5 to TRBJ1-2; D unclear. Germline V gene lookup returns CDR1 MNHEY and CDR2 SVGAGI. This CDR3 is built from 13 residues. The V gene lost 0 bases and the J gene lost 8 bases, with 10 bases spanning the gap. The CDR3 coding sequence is TGTGCCAGCAGTTACTCCCTGATCATGGGCTACACCTTC. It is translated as CASSYSLIMGYTF.

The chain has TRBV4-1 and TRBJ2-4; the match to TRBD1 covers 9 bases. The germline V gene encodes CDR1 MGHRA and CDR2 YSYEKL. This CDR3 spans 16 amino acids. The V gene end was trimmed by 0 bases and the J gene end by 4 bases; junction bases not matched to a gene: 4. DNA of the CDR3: TGCGCCAGCAGCCAAGATATGGGACAGGGAAAAAACATTCAGTACTTC. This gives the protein CASSQDMGQGKNIQYF.

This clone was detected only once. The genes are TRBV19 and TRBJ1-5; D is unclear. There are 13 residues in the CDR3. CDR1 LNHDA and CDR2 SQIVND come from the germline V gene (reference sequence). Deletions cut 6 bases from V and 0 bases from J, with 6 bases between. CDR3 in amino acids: CASSLDSNQPQHF. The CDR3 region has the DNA TGTGCCAGTAGCCTAGATAGCAATCAGCCCCAGCATTTT. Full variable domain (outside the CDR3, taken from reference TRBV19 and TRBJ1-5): DGGITQSPKYLFRKEGQNVTLSCEQNLNHDAMYWYRQDPGQGLRLIYYSQIVNDFQKGDIAEGYSVSREKKESFPLTVTSAQKNPTAFYLCASSLDSNQPQHFGDGTRLSIL.

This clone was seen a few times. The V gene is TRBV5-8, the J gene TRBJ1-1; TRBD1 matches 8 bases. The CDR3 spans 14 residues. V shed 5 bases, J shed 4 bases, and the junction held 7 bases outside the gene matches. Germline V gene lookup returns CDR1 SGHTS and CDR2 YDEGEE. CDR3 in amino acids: CASRRTGFRTEAFF. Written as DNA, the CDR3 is TGTGCCAGCAGGCGGACAGGGTTTCGCACTGAAGCTTTCTTT.

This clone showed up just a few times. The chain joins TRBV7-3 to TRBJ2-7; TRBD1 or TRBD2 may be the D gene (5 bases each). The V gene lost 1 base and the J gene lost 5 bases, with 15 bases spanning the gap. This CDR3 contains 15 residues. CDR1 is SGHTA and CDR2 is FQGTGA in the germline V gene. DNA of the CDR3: TGTGCCAGCAGCTTAAGCCGGGACCCAAAAGACGAGCAGTACTTC. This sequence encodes CASSLSRDPKDEQYF.

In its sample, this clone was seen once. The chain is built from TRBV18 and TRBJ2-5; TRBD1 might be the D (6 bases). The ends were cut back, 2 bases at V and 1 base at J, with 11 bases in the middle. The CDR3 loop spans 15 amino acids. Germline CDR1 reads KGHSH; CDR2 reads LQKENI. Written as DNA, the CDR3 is TGTGCCAGCTCACCATCGTCACAGGGCCAAGAGACCCAGTACTTC. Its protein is CASSPSSQGQETQYF.

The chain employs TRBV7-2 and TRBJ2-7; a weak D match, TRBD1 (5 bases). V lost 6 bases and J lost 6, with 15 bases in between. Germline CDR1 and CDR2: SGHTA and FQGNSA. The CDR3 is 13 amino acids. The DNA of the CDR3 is TGTGCCAGCAGGTCGCAGGGTTCGGTCGAGCAGTACTTC. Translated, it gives CASRSQGSVEQYF.

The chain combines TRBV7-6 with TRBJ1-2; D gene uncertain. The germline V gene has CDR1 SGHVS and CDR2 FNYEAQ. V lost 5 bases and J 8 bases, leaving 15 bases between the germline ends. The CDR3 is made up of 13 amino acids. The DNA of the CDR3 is TGTGCCAGCAGCACGCTGGTGGATCAGGGCTACACCTTC. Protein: CASSTLVDQGYTF. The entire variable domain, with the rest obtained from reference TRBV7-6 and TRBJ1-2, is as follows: GAGVSQSPRYKVTKRGQDVALRCDPISGHVSLYWYRQALGQGPEFLTYFNYEAQQDKSGLPNDRFSAERPEGSISTLTIQRTEQRDSAMYRCASSTLVDQGYTFGSGTRLTVV.

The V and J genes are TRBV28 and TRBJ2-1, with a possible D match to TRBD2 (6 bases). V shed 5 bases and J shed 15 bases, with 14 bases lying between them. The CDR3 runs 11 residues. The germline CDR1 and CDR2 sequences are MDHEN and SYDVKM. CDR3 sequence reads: CASSETRFRFF. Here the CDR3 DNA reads TGTGCCAGCAGTGAGACTAGGTTTCGGTTCTTC. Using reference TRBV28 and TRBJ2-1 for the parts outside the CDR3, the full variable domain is DVKVTQSSRYLVKRTGEKVFLECVQDMDHENMFWYRQDPGLGLRLIYFSYDVKMKEKGDIPEGYSVSREKKERFSLILESASTNQTSMYLCASSETRFRFFGPGTRLTVL.

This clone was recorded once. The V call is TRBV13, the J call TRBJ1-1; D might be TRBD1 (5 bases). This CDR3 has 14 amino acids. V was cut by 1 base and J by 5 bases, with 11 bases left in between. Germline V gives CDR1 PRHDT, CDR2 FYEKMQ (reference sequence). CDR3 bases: TGTGCCAGCAGCTTAGCCCGGGGCCGGACTGAAGCTTTCTTT. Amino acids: CASSLARGRTEAFF.